These 23 T cell receptor beta chains came from one sample sequenced in a study of CD8+CD57+ T cells in acquired aplastic anemia. The sequenced patients had an expansion of CD8+CD57+ cells seen by flow cytometry. Profiling of TCR beta VDJ combinations and CDR3 sequences used genomic DNA as template. Each CDR3 protein gets one entry after TCRdb re-called the reads with MiXCR. This sample has around 130,000 distinct CDR3 sequences; about 60% occur once, and the top ten carry 25% to 35%. Sequenced sample: sorted CD4+, CD8+, or CD8+CD57+ T cells (not recorded which) from PBMCs. The origin of the receptors is a human donor with aplastic anemia.

Only a few counts were recorded for this clonotype. V gene TRBV15 combines with J gene TRBJ1-1, with unresolved D. The CDR3 loop spans 13 amino acids. Germline lookup yields CDR1 LNHNV and CDR2 YYDKDF (reference sequence). V lost 2 bases and J 2 bases, leaving 6 bases between the germline ends. CDR3 sequence reads: CATSRQLNTEAFF. As DNA, the CDR3 is TGTGCCACCAGCAGACAGCTAAACACTGAAGCTTTCTTT.

A remark on this clonotype: The junction does not match germline at one end; this may be a read error. The chain links TRBV10-3 to TRBJ2-7; TRBD1 matches at 7 bases. This CDR3 has 14 amino acids. In germline, CDR1 is ENHRY, CDR2 SYGVKD. CDR3 DNA: TGTGCCAGCAGTCCGCCGGGACAGACTCACGAGCAGTACTTC. Its translation is CASSPPGQTHEQYF.

This CDR3 is CASSVGPVRGNEQFF. Here the CDR3 DNA reads TGTGCCAGCAGCGTAGGACCGGTGAGGGGGAATGAGCAGTTCTTC. The J gene is TRBJ2-1, the V gene TRBV12-3 or TRBV12-4; D might be TRBD1 (6 bases). Trimming left V 6 bases short and J 7 bases short, with 19 bases between. CDR3 length: 15 residues.

The V and J genes are TRBV11-2 and TRBJ1-2; 7 bases map to TRBD1. The CDR3 runs 14 residues. J gave up 4 bases and V 6 bases, and 8 bases lay outside the gene matches. The germline V gene has CDR1 SGHAT and CDR2 FQNNGV. This chain's CDR3 is CASSGDRPIYGYTF. The CDR3 DNA follows: TGTGCCAGCAGTGGGGACAGACCCATCTATGGCTACACCTTC.

The rearrangement uses TRBV10-3 and TRBJ1-5; D unclear. Trimming removed 3 bases at V and 2 bases at J, with 2 bases between. This CDR3 is built from 12 residues. Germline V gene sequence: CDR1 ENHRY, CDR2 SYGVKD. The CDR3 region has the DNA TGTGCCATCAGTGATGGCAATCAGCCCCAGCATTTT. It specifies CAISDGNQPQHF.

The chain carries TRBV24-1 and TRBJ2-5; 11 bases line up with TRBD1. V gave up 5 bases and J gave up 3 bases; unmatched junction bases: 4. The V gene's germline CDR1 is KGHDR and CDR2 SFDVKD. CDR3 length equals 15 residues. The CDR3 loop reads CATSAGTGGKETQYF. CDR3 in DNA: TGTGCCACCAGTGCCGGGACAGGGGGGAAAGAGACCCAGTACTTC.

Turning to this clonotype: A read error may produce the germline difference seen at one junction end. The V and J genes are TRBV7-2 and TRBJ2-7, with 9 bases aligning to TRBD1. Germline assignment: CDR1 SGHTA and CDR2 FQGNSA. CDR3 length: 11 residues. The CDR3, as DNA: TGTGCCAGCAGCTTAGGGGACAGGGTCCACTTC. As protein: CASSLGDRVHF.

This clonotype was recorded many times. The chain combines TRBV4-1 with TRBJ1-1, with D possibly TRBD1 on 6 matching bases. The V end lost 3 bases, the J end lost 4 bases, and 18 bases lay between the germline ends. Looked up from germline, CDR1 is MGHRA and CDR2 is YSYEKL. The CDR3 loop spans 16 amino acids. The CDR3 loop reads CASSQGPGAEGTEAFF. In DNA, the CDR3 is TGCGCCAGCAGCCAGGGGCCAGGGGCGGAGGGCACTGAAGCTTTCTTT.

The rearrangement joins TRBV20-1 to TRBJ1-5, with 9 bases lining up with TRBD1. After removal of 6 bases from V and 7 bases from J, the junction contained 16 bases not matched to a gene. The germline gives CDR1 DFQATT, CDR2 SNEGSKA (reference sequence). The CDR3 is 16 residues long. The CDR3 DNA sequence: TGCAGTGCCGCTGGTCCGGCGGGACAGGGAAAGCAGCCCCAGCATTTT. Translation: CSAAGPAGQGKQPQHF.

V gene TRBV6-1 combines with J gene TRBJ2-1, with 12 bases identical to TRBD1. Germline loops: CDR1 MNHNS, CDR2 SASEGT. J gave up 4 bases and V 7 bases, and 8 bases lay outside the gene matches. The CDR3 has 16 residues. In DNA form, the CDR3 reads TGTGCCAGCACCCTCCCGGGACAGGGGGCTTACAATGAGCAGTTCTTC. Translated: CASTLPGQGAYNEQFF.

This clonotype was observed a single time. This sequence joins TRBV5-1 and TRBJ1-3, with TRBD1 matching over 11 bases. The CDR3 is made up of 15 amino acids. Germline CDR1 is SGHRS and CDR2 is YFSETQ. The junction had 2 bases not matched to a gene; V was cut back by 3 bases and J by 3 bases. The CDR3 protein is CASSSGQGGGNTIYF. DNA of the CDR3: TGCGCCAGCAGCTCGGGACAGGGGGGTGGAAACACCATATATTTT. Variable domain in full (rest from reference TRBV5-1 and TRBJ1-3): KAGVTQTPRYLIKTRGQQVTLSCSPISGHRSVSWYQQTPGQGLQFLFEYFSETQRNKGNFPGRFSGRQFSNSRSEMNVSTLELGDSALYLCASSSGQGGGNTIYFGEGSWLTVV.

This clonotype was detected a few times. The chain combines TRBV10-3 with TRBJ2-1, with 9 bases that match TRBD2. From germline, CDR1 is ENHRY and CDR2 SYGVKD. The CDR3 sequence is 14 residues long. J gave up 5 bases and V 10 bases, and 9 bases lay outside the gene matches. The CDR3 region has the DNA TGTGCCACCTCTAGACTAGCGGCTGACAATGAGCAGTTCTTC. Residues: CATSRLAADNEQFF.

This clonotype has at least ten counts. The gene calls are TRBV12-3 or TRBV12-4 and TRBJ2-1; a possible D gene is TRBD2 (5 bases). V was pared by 6 bases and J by 10 bases, with 10 bases between. The CDR3 is made up of 11 amino acids. CDR3 in amino acids: CASSLTREQFF. CDR3 nucleotides: TGTGCCAGCAGCCTTACTAGAGAGCAGTTCTTC.

The chain links TRBV25-1 to TRBJ2-3; TRBD1 matches at 10 bases. J was trimmed by 13 bases and V by 8 bases; bases with no gene match: 6. This CDR3 has 11 amino acids. Per the germline V gene, CDR1 is MGHDK and CDR2 is SYGVNS. For the CDR3, the DNA is TGTGCCAGCTGGACAGGGGGATTGGAGTATTTT. It codes for CASWTGGLEYF. The full variable domain, completed using reference TRBV25-1 and TRBJ2-3, is EADIYQTPRYLVIGTGKKITLECSQTMGHDKMYWYQQDPGMELHLIHYSYGVNSTEKGDLSSESTVSRIRTEHFPLTLESARPSHTSQYLCASWTGGLEYFGPGTRLTVL.

Notes on this clonotype: Possible read error: a much larger clone is one base away. The chain has TRBV11-1 and TRBJ1-1, with D hard to call. The germline V gene encodes CDR1 SGHAT and CDR2 FQDESV (reference sequence). The CDR3 runs 16 residues. DNA of the CDR3: TGTGCCAGCAGCTTCGGAGAAGGGCCACCGTACACTGGAGCTTTCTTT. It translates to CASSFGEGPPYTGAFF.

This clonotype occurred a few times. The chain has TRBV6-1 and TRBJ1-5; tentatively, D is TRBD1 (6 bases). The CDR3 runs 14 residues. CDR1 and CDR2 (germline): MNHNS, SASEGT. V was cut by 4 bases and J by 5 bases, with 12 bases left in between. In nucleotides, the CDR3 is TGTGCCAGCAGTGGGAAACAGGGACATCAGCCCCAGCATTTT. Translated, it gives CASSGKQGHQPQHF.

This chain uses TRBV19 with TRBJ1-1; 11 bases fit TRBD1. CDR1 LNHDA and CDR2 SQIVND come from the germline V gene (reference sequence). CDR3 length: 16 amino acids. Trimming removed 1 base from V and 9 bases from J; junction bases left unmatched: 10. DNA of the CDR3: TGTGCCAGTAGTATAGGTGCCGGGACAGGGGGAGGAAAAGCTTTCTTT. Translated: CASSIGAGTGGGKAFF.

The chain couples TRBV12-3 or TRBV12-4 to TRBJ1-3, with D unclear. The V gene lost 1 base and the J gene lost 9 bases, with 7 bases spanning the gap. The CDR3 extends over 12 amino acids. CDR3 coding DNA: TGTGCCAGCAGTTTAGACGGAGGCACCATATATTTT. Translated: CASSLDGGTIYF.

This sequence joins TRBV10-3 and TRBJ2-7; D remains ambiguous. CDR1 ENHRY and CDR2 SYGVKD come from the germline V gene. The CDR3 spans 12 residues. The V end was cut by 0 bases, the J end by 7 bases, with 7 bases between. The CDR3 DNA reads TGTGCCATCAGTGAGTCGGATAGAGAGCAGTACTTC. Translation gives CAISESDREQYF.

This chain uses TRBV25-1 with TRBJ2-3, with 7 bases that match TRBD1. Germline CDR1 and CDR2: MGHDK and SYGVNS. The CDR3 contains 15 residues. Losses at the gene ends were 6 bases for V and 2 bases for J; bases not matched to a gene: 8. In nucleotides, the CDR3 is TGTGCCAGCAGCGAACTGGGACAGTACACAGATACGCAGTATTTT. This gives the protein CASSELGQYTDTQYF.

This chain uses TRBV24-1 with TRBJ2-5, with D tentatively TRBD1 (6 bases). Deletions cut 0 bases from V and 5 bases from J, with 18 bases between. Germline V lookup: CDR1 KGHDR, CDR2 SFDVKD. This CDR3 region has 17 residues. For the CDR3, the DNA is TGTGCCACCAGTGATTTGCTGGACAGCCTCGGTGGTGAGACCCAGTACTTC. It specifies CATSDLLDSLGGETQYF.

This clonotype was counted ten times or more. The rearrangement links TRBV7-2 to TRBJ2-2, with 7 bases fitting TRBD2. The J segment lost 2 bases and the V segment lost 2 bases, leaving 8 bases of the junction unmatched. This CDR3 contains 17 residues. Germline lookup yields CDR1 SGHTA and CDR2 FQGNSA. The DNA for the CDR3 is TGTGCCAGCAGCTTAAGCCCCAGCGGGGAAAACACCGGGGAGCTGTTTTTT. It encodes CASSLSPSGENTGELFF.

V usage is TRBV20-1 and J usage is TRBJ1-6, with a weak D call TRBD1 (6 bases). This CDR3 is built from 14 residues. Looked up from germline, CDR1 is DFQATT and CDR2 is SNEGSKA (reference sequence). The V and J ends lost 8 bases and 7 bases respectively, with 18 bases between them. The CDR3 DNA reads TGCAGTTCCGCAGGGGCCGGTTCGAATTCACCCCTCCACTTT. Amino acid sequence: CSSAGAGSNSPLHF.